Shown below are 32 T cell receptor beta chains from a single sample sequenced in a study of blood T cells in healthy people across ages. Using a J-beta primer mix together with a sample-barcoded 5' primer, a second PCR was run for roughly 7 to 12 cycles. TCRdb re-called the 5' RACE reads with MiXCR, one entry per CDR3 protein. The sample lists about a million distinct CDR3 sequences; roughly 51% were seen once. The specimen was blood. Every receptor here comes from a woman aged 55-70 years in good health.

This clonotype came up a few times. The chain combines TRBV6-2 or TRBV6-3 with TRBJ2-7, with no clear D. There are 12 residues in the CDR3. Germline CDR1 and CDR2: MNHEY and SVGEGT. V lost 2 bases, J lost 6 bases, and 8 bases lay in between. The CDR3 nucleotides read TGTGCCAGCAGTTACCCGGCCTTCGAGCAGTACTTC. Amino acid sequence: CASSYPAFEQYF.

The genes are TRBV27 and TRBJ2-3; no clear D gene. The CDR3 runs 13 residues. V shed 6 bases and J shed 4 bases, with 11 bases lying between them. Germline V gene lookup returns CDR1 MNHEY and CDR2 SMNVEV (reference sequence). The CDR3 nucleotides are TGTGCCAGCAGCCGTTTTATATCAGATACGCAGTATTTT. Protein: CASSRFISDTQYF.

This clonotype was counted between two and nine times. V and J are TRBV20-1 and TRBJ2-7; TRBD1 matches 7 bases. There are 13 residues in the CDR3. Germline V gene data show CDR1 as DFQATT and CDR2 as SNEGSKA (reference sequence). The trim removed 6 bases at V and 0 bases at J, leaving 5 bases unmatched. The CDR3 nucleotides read TGCAGTGCCGGGACAGTGAACTCCTACGAGCAGTACTTC. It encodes CSAGTVNSYEQYF.

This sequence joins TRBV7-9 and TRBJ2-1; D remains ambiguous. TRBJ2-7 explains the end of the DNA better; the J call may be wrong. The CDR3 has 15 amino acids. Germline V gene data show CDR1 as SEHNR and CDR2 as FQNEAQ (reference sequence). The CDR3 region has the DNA TGTGCCAGCAGTTTTAGCAGGCTGGTGCGCAATGAGCAGTACTTC. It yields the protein CASSFSRLVRNEQYF.

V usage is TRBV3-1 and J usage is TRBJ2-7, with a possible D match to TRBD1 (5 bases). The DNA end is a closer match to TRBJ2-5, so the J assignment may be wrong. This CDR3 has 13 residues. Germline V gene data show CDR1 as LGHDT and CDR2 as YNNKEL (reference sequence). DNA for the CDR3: TGTGCCAGCAGCCAAAGGCCAGGGGAGACCCAGTACTTC. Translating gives CASSQRPGETQYF.

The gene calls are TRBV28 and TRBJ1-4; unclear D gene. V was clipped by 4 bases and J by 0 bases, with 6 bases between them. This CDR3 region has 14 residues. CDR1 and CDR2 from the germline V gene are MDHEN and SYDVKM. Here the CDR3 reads CASSSKATNEKLFF. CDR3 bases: TGTGCCAGCAGTTCCAAGGCAACTAATGAAAAACTGTTTTTT.

The CDR3 DNA reads TGTGCCAGCAGGGGAGGACAGGCCTACGAGCAGTACTTC. It encodes CASRGGQAYEQYF. The V call is TRBV12-3 or TRBV12-4, the J call TRBJ2-7; tentative D call: TRBD1 (7 bases). Trimming pared 6 bases from V and 2 bases from J, leaving 11 bases between. The CDR3 has 13 amino acids.

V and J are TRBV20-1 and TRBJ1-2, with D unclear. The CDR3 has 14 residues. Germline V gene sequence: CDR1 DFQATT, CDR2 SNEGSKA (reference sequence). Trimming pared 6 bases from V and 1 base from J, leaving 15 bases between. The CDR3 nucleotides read TGCAGTGCGGGCCCGGACGAAAATAACTATGGCTACACCTTC. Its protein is CSAGPDENNYGYTF.

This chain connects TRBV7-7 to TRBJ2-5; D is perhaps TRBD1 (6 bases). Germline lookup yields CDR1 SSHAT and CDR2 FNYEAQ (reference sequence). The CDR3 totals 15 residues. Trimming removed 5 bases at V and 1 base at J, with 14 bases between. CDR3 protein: CASSLQTGAQETQYF. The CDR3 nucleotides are TGTGCCAGCAGCCTCCAGACAGGAGCCCAAGAGACCCAGTACTTC.

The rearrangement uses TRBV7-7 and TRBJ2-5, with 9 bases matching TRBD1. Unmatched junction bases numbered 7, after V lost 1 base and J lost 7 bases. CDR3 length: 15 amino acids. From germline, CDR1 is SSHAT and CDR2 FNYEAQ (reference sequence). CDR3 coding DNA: TGTGCCAGCAGCTTAGACAGGGGGCCCGAAGGGACCCAGTACTTC. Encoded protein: CASSLDRGPEGTQYF.

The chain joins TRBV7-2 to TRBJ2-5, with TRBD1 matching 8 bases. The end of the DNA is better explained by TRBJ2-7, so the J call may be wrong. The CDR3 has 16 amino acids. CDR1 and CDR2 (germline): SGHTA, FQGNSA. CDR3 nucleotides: TGTGCCAGCAGAAACACCGGACAGGGTACTGTAGGCGAGCAGTACTTC. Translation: CASRNTGQGTVGEQYF.

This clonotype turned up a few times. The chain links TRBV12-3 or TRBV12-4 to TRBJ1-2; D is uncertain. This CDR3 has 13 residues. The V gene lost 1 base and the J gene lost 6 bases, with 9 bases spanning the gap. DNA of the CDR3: TGTGCCAGCAGTTTAGGAGGATCCGATGGCTACACCTTC. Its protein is CASSLGGSDGYTF.

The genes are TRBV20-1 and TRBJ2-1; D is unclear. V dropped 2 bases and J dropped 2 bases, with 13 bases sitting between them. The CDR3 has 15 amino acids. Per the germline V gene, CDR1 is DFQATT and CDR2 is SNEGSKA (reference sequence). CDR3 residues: CSARLSGPTYNEQFF. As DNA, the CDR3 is TGCAGTGCTAGACTTTCCGGGCCTACCTACAATGAGCAGTTCTTC.

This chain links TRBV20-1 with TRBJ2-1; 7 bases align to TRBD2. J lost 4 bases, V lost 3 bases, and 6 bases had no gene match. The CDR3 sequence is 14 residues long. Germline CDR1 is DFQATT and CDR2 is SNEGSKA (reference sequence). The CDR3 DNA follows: TGCAGTGCTAGTAATGTGGGAGGGTACAATGAGCAGTTCTTC. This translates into CSASNVGGYNEQFF.

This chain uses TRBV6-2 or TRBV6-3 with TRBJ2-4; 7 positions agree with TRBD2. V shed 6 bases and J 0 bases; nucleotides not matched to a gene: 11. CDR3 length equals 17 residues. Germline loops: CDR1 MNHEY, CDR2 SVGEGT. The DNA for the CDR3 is TGTGCCAGCAGCCAAAAGACTAGCTTACTAGCCAAAAACATTCAGTACTTC. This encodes CASSQKTSLLAKNIQYF.

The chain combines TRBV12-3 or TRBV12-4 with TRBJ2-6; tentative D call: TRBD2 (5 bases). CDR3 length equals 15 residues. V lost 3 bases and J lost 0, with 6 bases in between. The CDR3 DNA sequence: TGTGCCAGCAGTTTGAGGGCCTCTGGGGCCAACGTCCTGACTTTC. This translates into CASSLRASGANVLTF.

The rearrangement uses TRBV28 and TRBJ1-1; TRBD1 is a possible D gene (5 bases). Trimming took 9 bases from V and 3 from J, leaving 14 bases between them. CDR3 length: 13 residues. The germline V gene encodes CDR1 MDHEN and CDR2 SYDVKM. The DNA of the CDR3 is TGTGCCAGTATACGGGGAGGGGACACTGAAGCTTTCTTT. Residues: CASIRGGDTEAFF.

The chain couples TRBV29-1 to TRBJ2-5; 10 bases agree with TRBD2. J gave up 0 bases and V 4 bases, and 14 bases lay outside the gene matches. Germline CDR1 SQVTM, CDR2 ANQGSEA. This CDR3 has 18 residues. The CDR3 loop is CSVGGLAGEEGYQETQYF. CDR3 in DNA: TGCAGCGTTGGAGGTCTAGCGGGAGAGGAAGGGTACCAAGAGACCCAGTACTTC. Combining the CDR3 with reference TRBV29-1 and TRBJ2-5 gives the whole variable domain SAVISQKPSRDICQRGTSLTIQCQVDSQVTMMFWYRQQPGQSLTLIATANQGSEATYESGFVIDKFPISRPNLTFSTLTVSNMSPEDSSIYLCSVGGLAGEEGYQETQYFGPGTRLLVL.

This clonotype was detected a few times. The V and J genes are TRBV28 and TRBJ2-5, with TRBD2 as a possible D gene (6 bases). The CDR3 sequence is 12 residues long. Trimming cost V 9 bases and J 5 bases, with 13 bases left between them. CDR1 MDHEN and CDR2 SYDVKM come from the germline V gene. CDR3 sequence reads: CASQEGRETQYF. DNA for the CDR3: TGTGCCAGTCAGGAGGGACGGGAGACCCAGTACTTC.

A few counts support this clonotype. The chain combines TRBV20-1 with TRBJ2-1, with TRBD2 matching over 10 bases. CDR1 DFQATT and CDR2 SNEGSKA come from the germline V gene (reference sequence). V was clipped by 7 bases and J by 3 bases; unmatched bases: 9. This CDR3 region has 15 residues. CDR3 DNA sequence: TGCAGTGTACGCCGCTCTAGCGGGAGCTACAATGAGCAGTTCTTC. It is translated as CSVRRSSGSYNEQFF.

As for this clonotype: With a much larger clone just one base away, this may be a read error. CDR3 sequence: CASSFRGGITDTQYF. The CDR3 DNA is TGTGCCAGCAGTTTCCGCGGCGGGATCACAGATACGCAGTATTTT. This chain joins TRBV12-3 or TRBV12-4 and TRBJ2-3, with a possible D match to TRBD2 (6 bases). CDR3 length: 15 residues. V was shortened by 3 bases and J by 2 bases, with 12 bases between the two germline ends.

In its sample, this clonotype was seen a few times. CDR3: CSVGRVASYGYTF. In nucleotides, the CDR3 is TGCAGCGTTGGAAGGGTGGCCAGCTATGGCTACACCTTC. The V call is TRBV29-1, the J call TRBJ1-2; D not resolved. CDR3 length: 13 amino acids. Germline CDR1 reads SQVTM; CDR2 reads ANQGSEA. V lost 4 bases, J lost 4 bases, and 13 bases lay in between.

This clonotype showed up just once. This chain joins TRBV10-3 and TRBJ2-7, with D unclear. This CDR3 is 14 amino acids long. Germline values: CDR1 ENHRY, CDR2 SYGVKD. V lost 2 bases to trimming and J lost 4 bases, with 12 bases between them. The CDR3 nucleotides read TGTGCCATCAGTGAGAATGGGGTAAAGTACGAGCAGTACTTC. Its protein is CAISENGVKYEQYF.

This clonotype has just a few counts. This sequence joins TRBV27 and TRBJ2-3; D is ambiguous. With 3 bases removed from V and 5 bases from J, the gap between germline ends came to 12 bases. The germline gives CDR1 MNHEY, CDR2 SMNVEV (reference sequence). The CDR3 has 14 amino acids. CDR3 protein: CASSFAQPGDTQYF. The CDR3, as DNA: TGTGCCAGCAGTTTTGCCCAGCCAGGAGATACGCAGTATTTT.

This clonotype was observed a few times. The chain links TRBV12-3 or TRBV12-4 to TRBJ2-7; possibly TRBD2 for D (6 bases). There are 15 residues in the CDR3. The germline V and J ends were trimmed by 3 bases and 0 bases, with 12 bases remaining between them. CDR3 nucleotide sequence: TGTGCCAGCAGTTTGCGTGCGGGAAGCTCCTACGAGCAGTACTTC. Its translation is CASSLRAGSSYEQYF.

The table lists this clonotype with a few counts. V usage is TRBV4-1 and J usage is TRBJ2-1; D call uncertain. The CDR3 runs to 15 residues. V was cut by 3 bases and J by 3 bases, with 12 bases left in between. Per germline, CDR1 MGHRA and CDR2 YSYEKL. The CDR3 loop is CASSHFYGSYNEQFF. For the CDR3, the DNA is TGCGCCAGCAGCCATTTTTATGGCAGCTACAATGAGCAGTTCTTC.

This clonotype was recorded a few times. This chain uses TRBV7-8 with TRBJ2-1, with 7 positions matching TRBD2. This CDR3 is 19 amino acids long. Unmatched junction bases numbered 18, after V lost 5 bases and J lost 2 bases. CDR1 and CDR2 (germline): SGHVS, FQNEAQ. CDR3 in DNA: TGTGCCAGCAGCCCACCGCCGTGGCTAGCGGAGGAAACCTACAATGAGCAGTTCTTC. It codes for CASSPPPWLAEETYNEQFF.

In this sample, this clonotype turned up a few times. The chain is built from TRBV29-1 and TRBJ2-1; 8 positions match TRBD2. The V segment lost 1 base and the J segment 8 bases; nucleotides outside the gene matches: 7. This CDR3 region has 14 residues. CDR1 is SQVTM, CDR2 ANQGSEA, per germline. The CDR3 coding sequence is TGCAGCGTTGAAGCGCGCGGGAGGAATGATGAGCAGTTCTTC. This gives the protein CSVEARGRNDEQFF.

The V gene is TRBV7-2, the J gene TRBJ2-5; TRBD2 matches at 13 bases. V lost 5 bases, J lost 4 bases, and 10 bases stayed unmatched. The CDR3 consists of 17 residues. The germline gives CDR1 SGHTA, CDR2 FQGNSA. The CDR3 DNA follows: TGTGCCAGCAGCCAACTGGCCACTAGCGGGGGGGGAGAGACCCAGTACTTC. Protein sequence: CASSQLATSGGGETQYF.

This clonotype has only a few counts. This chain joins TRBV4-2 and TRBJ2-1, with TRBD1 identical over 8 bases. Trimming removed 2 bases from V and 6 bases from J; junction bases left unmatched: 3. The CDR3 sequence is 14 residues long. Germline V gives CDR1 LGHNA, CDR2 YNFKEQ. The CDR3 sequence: CASSQRGQGNEQFF. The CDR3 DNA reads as TGTGCCAGCAGCCAACGCGGACAGGGCAATGAGCAGTTCTTC.

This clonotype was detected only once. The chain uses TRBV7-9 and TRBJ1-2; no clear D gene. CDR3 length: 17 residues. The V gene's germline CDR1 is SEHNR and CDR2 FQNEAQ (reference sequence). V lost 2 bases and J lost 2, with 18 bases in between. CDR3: CASSLFPTRTKNYGYTF. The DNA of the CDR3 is TGTGCCAGCAGCTTATTCCCAACGAGAACCAAAAACTATGGCTACACCTTC.

The CDR3 DNA reads as TGTGCCAGCAGTACCTCGCGGCAAGTCAATGAGCAGTTCTTC. It codes for CASSTSRQVNEQFF. V and J are TRBV6-5 and TRBJ2-1; no definite D call. Looked up from germline, CDR1 is MNHEY and CDR2 is SVGAGI. The CDR3 has 14 amino acids. V was pared by 5 bases and J by 6 bases, with 14 bases between.